Presented here are 16 T cell receptor beta chains from one specimen sequenced in a study of blood T cell repertoires in COVID-19 (dated by TCRdb to about 2020). Library prep was done by the immunoSEQ multiplex PCR assay. The immuneACCESS repertoire file appears here via TCRdb, limited to in-frame rearrangements. These files lack a portion of the clones; in checked studies, under half of the deficit traces to unresolved V genes, and the cause of the others is not known. Within this sample are approximately 110,000 clones, with approximately 89% of them counted one time only. The ten most abundant clones make up 3.2% of the sample. Specimen: peripheral blood. These TCRs come from a woman of 80 years or more with COVID-19, enrolled during active disease.

This clone was detected a few times. The chain recombines TRBV5-5 with TRBJ1-1, with 7 nucleotides matching TRBD1. The J segment lost 0 bases and the V segment lost 0 bases, leaving 11 bases of the junction unmatched. Germline CDR1 SGHKS, CDR2 YYEKEE (reference sequence). The length of the CDR3 is 18 residues. CDR3 nucleotide sequence: TGTGCCAGCAGCTTGGCTAGATGGGGACAGAGCTTGAACACTGAAGCTTTCTTT. Translation: CASSLARWGQSLNTEAFF.

The table lists this clone with a few counts. The chain employs TRBV27 and TRBJ2-7; D is possibly TRBD2 (7 bases). Trimming pared 6 bases from V and 7 bases from J, leaving 22 bases between. Germline CDR1 is MNHEY and CDR2 is SMNVEV (reference sequence). There are 15 residues in the CDR3. The CDR3 sequence is CASRPLSGTSKEQYF. The CDR3 DNA follows: TGTGCCAGCAGACCACTCAGCGGGACATCGAAGGAGCAGTACTTC.

The chain recombines TRBV19 with TRBJ2-2, with D maybe TRBD2 (6 bases). There are 16 residues in the CDR3. V lost 1 base to trimming and J lost 2 bases, with 11 bases between them. Per germline, CDR1 LNHDA and CDR2 SQIVND (reference sequence). The CDR3 is CASSIVSGLNTGELFF. The CDR3 DNA is TGTGCCAGTAGTATAGTTTCGGGACTTAACACCGGGGAGCTGTTTTTT.

The table lists this clone with a few counts. The J gene is TRBJ1-2, the V gene TRBV7-2, with D uncertain. V was trimmed by 2 bases and J by 0 bases, leaving 13 bases between them. The CDR3 has 16 amino acids. CDR1 SGHTA and CDR2 FQGNSA come from the germline V gene. The CDR3 here is CASSLPQAVANYGYTF. The CDR3 DNA reads TGTGCCAGCAGCTTACCCCAGGCAGTCGCTAACTATGGCTACACCTTC.

This chain links TRBV7-2 with TRBJ2-3, with D maybe TRBD1 (7 bases). V was pared by 1 base and J by 0 bases, with 20 bases between. Per the germline V gene, CDR1 is SGHTA and CDR2 is FQGNSA. CDR3 length: 19 amino acids. The CDR3 region is CASSLGRGTVKPSTDTQYF. Here the CDR3 DNA reads TGTGCCAGCAGCTTAGGACGGGGGACAGTAAAACCTAGCACAGATACGCAGTATTTT.

The chain has TRBV28 and TRBJ2-4; 8 nucleotides align to TRBD2. The CDR3 loop spans 14 amino acids. The germline CDR1 and CDR2 sequences are MDHEN and SYDVKM. Trimming cost V 9 bases and J 6 bases; bases outside gene matches: 10. The CDR3: CASRKRETRNIQYF. DNA for the CDR3: TGTGCCAGTAGGAAGCGGGAGACGAGAAACATTCAGTACTTC. Full variable domain (missing parts from reference TRBV28 and TRBJ2-4): DVKVTQSSRYLVKRTGEKVFLECVQDMDHENMFWYRQDPGLGLRLIYFSYDVKMKEKGDIPEGYSVSREKKERFSLILESASTNQTSMYLCASRKRETRNIQYFGAGTRLSVL.

This sequence joins TRBV12-3 or TRBV12-4 and TRBJ1-2; D remains unclear. The CDR3 spans 13 residues. V shed 5 bases and J shed 8 bases, with 15 bases lying between them. In nucleotides, the CDR3 is TGTGCCAGCAGTCATACCCCGACGGGAGGCTACACCTTC. Residues: CASSHTPTGGYTF.

This clone has a single count. V usage is TRBV7-2 and J usage is TRBJ2-1; TRBD2 agrees at 10 bases. The CDR3 sequence is 15 residues long. V gave up 2 bases and J gave up 8 bases; unmatched junction bases: 6. Per the germline V gene, CDR1 is SGHTA and CDR2 is FQGNSA. CDR3 amino acids: CASSLPGLASDEQFF. The CDR3 DNA reads TGTGCCAGCAGCTTACCGGGACTAGCGAGCGATGAGCAGTTCTTC.

With respect to this clone: Compared with germline, one end of the junction differs, possibly owing to a read error. The chain is built from TRBV28 and TRBJ1-1; 7 bases match TRBD1. Germline V gene lookup returns CDR1 MDHEN and CDR2 SYDVKM. The CDR3 is 13 residues long. The CDR3: CVSSSLRDSEAFF. DNA of the CDR3: TGTGTCAGCAGTAGCCTCCGGGACAGTGAAGCTTTCTTT.

The chain links TRBV19 to TRBJ1-5; D unresolved. CDR1 and CDR2 from the germline V gene are LNHDA and SQIVND (reference sequence). The CDR3 is made up of 16 amino acids. Trimming took off 2 bases at V and 0 bases at J, with 11 bases between the two ends. CDR3 nucleotides: TGTGCCAGTAGTATAATAGCACCATATAGCAATCAGCCCCAGCATTTT. This sequence encodes CASSIIAPYSNQPQHF.

Here the CDR3 DNA reads TGTGCCAGCAGCTTACTCCCGCGGGACAGCCTTAATGAAAAACTGTTTTTT. This translates into CASSLLPRDSLNEKLFF. The V gene is TRBV5-8, the J gene TRBJ1-4, with 7 bases matching TRBD1. Germline loops: CDR1 SGHTS, CDR2 YDEGEE. This CDR3 has 17 amino acids. J gave up 4 bases and V 2 bases, and 11 bases lay outside the gene matches.

V usage is TRBV7-2 and J usage is TRBJ2-1, with D possibly TRBD1 on 5 matching bases. V was shortened by 5 bases and J by 6 bases, with 17 bases between the two germline ends. In germline, CDR1 is SGHTA, CDR2 FQGNSA. This CDR3 comprises 15 residues. The CDR3 region is CASSLGSSDSNEQFF. The DNA of the CDR3 is TGTGCCAGCAGCCTGGGTAGCTCTGACAGCAATGAGCAGTTCTTC.

CDR3: CASSLWARRGARSTGELFF. CDR3 nucleotides: TGTGCCAGCAGCTTATGGGCCCGTCGGGGGGCGCGTAGCACCGGGGAGCTGTTTTTT. V and J are TRBV7-9 and TRBJ2-2, with D tentatively TRBD2 (7 bases). With 2 bases removed from V and 4 bases from J, the gap between germline ends came to 23 bases. The CDR3 is 19 residues long. Germline CDR1 is SEHNR and CDR2 is FQNEAQ (reference sequence).

The chain links TRBV9 to TRBJ2-7; 9 bases fit TRBD2. Germline CDR1 reads SGDLS; CDR2 reads YYNGEE. J lost 6 bases, V lost 0 bases, and 13 bases had no gene match. The CDR3 is made up of 17 amino acids. CDR3 bases: TGTGCCAGCAGCGTAGCTACGGGGAGCGGGAGGTCTTCCGAGCAGTACTTC. It yields the protein CASSVATGSGRSSEQYF.

The chain carries TRBV7-9 and TRBJ2-5; 9 bases map to TRBD1. The ends lost 5 bases at V and 3 bases at J; junction bases unmatched: 4. CDR3 length equals 14 residues. CDR1 SEHNR and CDR2 FQNEAQ come from the germline V gene (reference sequence). CDR3 sequence reads: CASSRDREEETQYF. Here the CDR3 DNA reads TGTGCCAGCAGCCGGGACAGGGAAGAAGAGACCCAGTACTTC.

The chain recombines TRBV5-8 with TRBJ2-7, with 7 bases aligning to TRBD1. This CDR3 comprises 15 residues. Trimming at V came to 4 bases and at J to 2 bases, leaving 9 bases not matched to a gene. CDR1 and CDR2 from the germline V gene are SGHTS and YDEGEE. CDR3 region: CASSPGTVMPYEQYF. CDR3 nucleotides: TGTGCCAGCAGCCCCGGGACAGTTATGCCCTACGAGCAGTACTTC.